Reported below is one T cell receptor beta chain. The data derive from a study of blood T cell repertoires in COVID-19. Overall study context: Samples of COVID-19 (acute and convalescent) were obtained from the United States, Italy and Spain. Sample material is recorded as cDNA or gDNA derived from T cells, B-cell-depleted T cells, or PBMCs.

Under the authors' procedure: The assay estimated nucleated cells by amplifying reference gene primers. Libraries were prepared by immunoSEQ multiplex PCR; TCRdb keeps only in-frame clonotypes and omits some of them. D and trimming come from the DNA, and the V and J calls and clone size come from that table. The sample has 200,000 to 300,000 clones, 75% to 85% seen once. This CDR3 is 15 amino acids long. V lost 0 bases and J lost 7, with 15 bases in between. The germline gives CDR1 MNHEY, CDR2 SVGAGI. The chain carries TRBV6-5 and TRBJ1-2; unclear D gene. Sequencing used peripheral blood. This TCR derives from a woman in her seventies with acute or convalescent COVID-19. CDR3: CASSYSFSRSGGYTF. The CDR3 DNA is TGTGCCAGCAGTTACTCGTTTTCAAGATCCGGTGGCTACACCTTC.